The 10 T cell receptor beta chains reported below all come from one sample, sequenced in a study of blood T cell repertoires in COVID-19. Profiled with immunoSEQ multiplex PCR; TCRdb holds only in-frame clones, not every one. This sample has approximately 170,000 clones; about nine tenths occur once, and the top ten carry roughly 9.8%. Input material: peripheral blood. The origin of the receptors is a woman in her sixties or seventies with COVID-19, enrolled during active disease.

In nucleotides, the CDR3 is TGTGCCAGCAGTTGGGGGCCCCGACAGGGCTGGAATAATTCACCCCTCCACTTT. This codes for CASSWGPRQGWNNSPLHF. The chain recombines TRBV28 with TRBJ1-6; 7 bases are shared with TRBD1. Germline V CDR1 and CDR2: MDHEN, SYDVKM. The CDR3 runs 18 residues. With 4 bases clipped from V and 5 bases from J, the junction kept 14 bases outside the gene matches.

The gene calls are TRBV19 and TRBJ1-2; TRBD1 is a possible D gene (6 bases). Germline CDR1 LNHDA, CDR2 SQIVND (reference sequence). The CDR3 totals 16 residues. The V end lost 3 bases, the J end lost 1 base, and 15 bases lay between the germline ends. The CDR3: CASSIPTGAINYGYTF. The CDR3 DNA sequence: TGTGCCAGTAGTATCCCGACAGGCGCGATTAACTATGGCTACACCTTC.

The CDR3 is CASSLSPGGGREAFF. As DNA, the CDR3 is TGTGCCAGCAGTTTATCTCCAGGAGGGGGCAGAGAAGCTTTCTTT. The V call is TRBV28, the J call TRBJ1-1, with 7 bases fitting TRBD1. Germline CDR1 reads MDHEN; CDR2 reads SYDVKM. V dropped 1 base and J dropped 8; count of bases not matched to a gene: 10. The CDR3 has 15 residues.

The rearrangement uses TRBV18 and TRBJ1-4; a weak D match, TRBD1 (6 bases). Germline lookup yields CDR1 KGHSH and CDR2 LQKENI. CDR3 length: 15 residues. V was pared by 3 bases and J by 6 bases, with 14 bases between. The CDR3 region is CASSPEDSLHEKLFF. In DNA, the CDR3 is TGTGCCAGCTCACCCGAGGACAGTCTACATGAAAAACTGTTTTTT.

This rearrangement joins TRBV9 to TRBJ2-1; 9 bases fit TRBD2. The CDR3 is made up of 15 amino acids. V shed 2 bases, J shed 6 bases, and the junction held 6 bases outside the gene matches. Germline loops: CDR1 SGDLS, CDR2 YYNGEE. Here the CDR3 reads CASSVQAGGFNEQFF. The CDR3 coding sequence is TGTGCCAGCAGCGTTCAAGCGGGAGGCTTCAATGAGCAGTTCTTC.

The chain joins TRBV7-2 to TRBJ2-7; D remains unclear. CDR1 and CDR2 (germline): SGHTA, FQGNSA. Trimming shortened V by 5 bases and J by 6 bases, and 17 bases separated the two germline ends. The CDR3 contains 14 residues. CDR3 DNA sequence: TGTGCCAGCAGCACTGGCCCCGGGTCGGGCGAGCAGTACTTC. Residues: CASSTGPGSGEQYF.

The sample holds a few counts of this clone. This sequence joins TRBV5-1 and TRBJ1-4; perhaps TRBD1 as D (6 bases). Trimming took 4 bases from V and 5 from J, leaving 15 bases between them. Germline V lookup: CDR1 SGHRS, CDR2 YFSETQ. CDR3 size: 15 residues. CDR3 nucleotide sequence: TGCGCCAGCAGCCCAGGGACAAGCCGAAATGAAAAACTGTTTTTT. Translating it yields CASSPGTSRNEKLFF.

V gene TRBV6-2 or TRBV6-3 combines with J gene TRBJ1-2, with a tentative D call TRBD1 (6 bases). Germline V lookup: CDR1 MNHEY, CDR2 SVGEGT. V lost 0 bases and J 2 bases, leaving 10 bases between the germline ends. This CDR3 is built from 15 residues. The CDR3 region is CASSYSRTANYGYTF. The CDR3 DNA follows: TGTGCCAGCAGTTACTCAAGGACAGCCAACTATGGCTACACCTTC.

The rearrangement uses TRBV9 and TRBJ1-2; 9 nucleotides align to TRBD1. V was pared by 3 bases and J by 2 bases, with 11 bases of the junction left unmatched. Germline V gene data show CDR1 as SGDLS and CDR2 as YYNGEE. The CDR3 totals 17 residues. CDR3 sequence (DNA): TGTGCCAGCAGCGCAACAGGGGGCCAAAGGCCCAACTATGGCTACACCTTC. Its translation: CASSATGGQRPNYGYTF.

The CDR3 DNA reads as TGCGCCAGCAGCCAAGAGTGGCGACAGCTCTTATACGAGCAGTACTTC. Encoded protein: CASSQEWRQLLYEQYF. This chain uses TRBV4-3 with TRBJ2-7; D is possibly TRBD1 (5 bases). This CDR3 comprises 16 residues. Trimming left V 0 bases short and J 4 bases short, with 16 bases between. Per the germline V gene, CDR1 is LGHNA and CDR2 is YSLEER.